These 10 T cell receptor beta chains were all obtained from the same sample, sequenced in a study of blood T cell repertoires in COVID-19. Sequencing was performed with immunoSEQ multiplex PCR; in TCRdb, only in-frame clones are kept and a portion is missing. The table includes about 200,000 clones, about nine tenths detected once. The source material was peripheral blood. These receptors originate from a man aged 35 to 55 with acute or convalescent COVID-19.

The genes are TRBV7-2 and TRBJ2-7; perhaps TRBD1 as D (6 bases). The V end was cut by 6 bases, the J end by 3 bases, with 15 bases between. Germline CDR1 is SGHTA and CDR2 is FQGNSA. The CDR3 length is 14 residues. As DNA, the CDR3 is TGTGCCAGCAGTTCACAGGGTCTTAACTACGAGCAGTACTTC. This sequence encodes CASSSQGLNYEQYF.

The chain combines TRBV19 with TRBJ2-7; TRBD2 might be the D (5 bases). V gave up 3 bases and J gave up 0 bases, with 12 bases separating them. CDR1 is LNHDA and CDR2 is SQIVND in the germline V gene (reference sequence). The CDR3 length is 15 residues. The CDR3 region is CASSIGPGFSYEQYF. CDR3 DNA sequence: TGTGCCAGTAGTATTGGGCCGGGGTTCTCCTACGAGCAGTACTTC.

V is TRBV5-1 and J is TRBJ1-1, with 8 bases that match TRBD1. The CDR3 has 15 residues. Trimming at V came to 1 base and at J to 2 bases, leaving 4 bases not matched to a gene. Per germline, CDR1 SGHRS and CDR2 YFSETQ. The CDR3 here is CASSLSGQGNTEAFF. DNA for the CDR3: TGCGCCAGCAGCTTGAGTGGACAGGGCAACACTGAAGCTTTCTTT.

This clone turned up a few times. The rearrangement links TRBV2 to TRBJ2-1, with 7 positions matching TRBD2. V trimming: 8 bases; J trimming: 12 bases; junction bases outside the gene matches: 19. The germline gives CDR1 SNHLY, CDR2 FYNNEI. The CDR3 has 15 residues. The CDR3 DNA reads TGTGCCAGCTCCGCCGGGGGGACGTCCTTCGCCTTGCAGTTCTTC. This encodes CASSAGGTSFALQFF.

The genes are TRBV7-2 and TRBJ2-7; 10 positions match TRBD2. V was pared by 2 bases and J by 6 bases, with 10 bases of the junction left unmatched. The CDR3 length is 16 residues. CDR1 is SGHTA and CDR2 is FQGNSA in the germline V gene. The CDR3 sequence: CASSLSPSGSLGEQYF. Written as DNA, the CDR3 is TGTGCCAGCAGCTTATCCCCTAGCGGGAGCTTGGGCGAGCAGTACTTC.

This sequence joins TRBV5-6 and TRBJ1-1, with 7 bases fitting TRBD1. J lost 3 bases, V lost 4 bases, and 9 bases had no gene match. In germline, CDR1 is SGHDT, CDR2 YYEEEE. The CDR3 loop spans 15 amino acids. The CDR3 here is CASSGEGQSDTEAFF. The CDR3 coding sequence is TGTGCCAGCAGCGGAGAGGGACAGTCGGACACTGAAGCTTTCTTT.

The rearrangement uses TRBV24-1 and TRBJ2-7; TRBD2 aligns across 9 bases. The germline V gene has CDR1 KGHDR and CDR2 SFDVKD. The trim removed 4 bases at V and 3 bases at J, leaving 6 bases unmatched. The CDR3 has 15 amino acids. The CDR3 is CATSESGRPNYEQYF. In DNA form, the CDR3 reads TGTGCCACCAGTGAGAGCGGGAGGCCCAACTACGAGCAGTACTTC.

The chain joins TRBV19 to TRBJ1-1; TRBD1 agrees at 8 bases. CDR1 and CDR2 from the germline V gene are LNHDA and SQIVND (reference sequence). V lost 5 bases, J lost 2 bases, and 7 bases stayed unmatched. CDR3 length equals 15 residues. CDR3 sequence: CASSGTGGVNTEAFF. CDR3 DNA sequence: TGTGCCAGTAGTGGAACAGGGGGAGTCAACACTGAAGCTTTCTTT.

In its sample, this clone was seen a few times. The chain uses TRBV14 and TRBJ2-7; 7 bases agree with TRBD2. The CDR3 extends over 15 amino acids. Germline trimming cut 2 bases from V and 3 bases from J; bases unmatched to any gene: 7. The germline gives CDR1 SGHDN, CDR2 FVKESK. CDR3: CASSQIVAGDYEQYF. CDR3 coding DNA: TGTGCCAGCAGCCAAATAGTGGCGGGAGACTACGAGCAGTACTTC.

This clone was found many times. This rearrangement joins TRBV16 to TRBJ2-7; D is perhaps TRBD2 (5 bases). The germline gives CDR1 KGHSY, CDR2 FQNENV. The CDR3 is made up of 14 amino acids. The ends were cut back, 0 bases at V and 3 bases at J, with 9 bases in the middle. The CDR3 DNA sequence: TGTGCCAGCAGCCAATCCAAGCGGCACTACGAGCAGTACTTC. The encoded protein is CASSQSKRHYEQYF. Together with reference TRBV16 and TRBJ2-7, the CDR3 gives the full variable domain: GEEVAQTPKHLVRGEGQKAKLYCAPIKGHSYVFWYQQVLKNEFKFLISFQNENVFDETGMPKERFSAKCLPNSPCSLEIQATKLEDSAVYFCASSQSKRHYEQYFGPGTRLTVT.